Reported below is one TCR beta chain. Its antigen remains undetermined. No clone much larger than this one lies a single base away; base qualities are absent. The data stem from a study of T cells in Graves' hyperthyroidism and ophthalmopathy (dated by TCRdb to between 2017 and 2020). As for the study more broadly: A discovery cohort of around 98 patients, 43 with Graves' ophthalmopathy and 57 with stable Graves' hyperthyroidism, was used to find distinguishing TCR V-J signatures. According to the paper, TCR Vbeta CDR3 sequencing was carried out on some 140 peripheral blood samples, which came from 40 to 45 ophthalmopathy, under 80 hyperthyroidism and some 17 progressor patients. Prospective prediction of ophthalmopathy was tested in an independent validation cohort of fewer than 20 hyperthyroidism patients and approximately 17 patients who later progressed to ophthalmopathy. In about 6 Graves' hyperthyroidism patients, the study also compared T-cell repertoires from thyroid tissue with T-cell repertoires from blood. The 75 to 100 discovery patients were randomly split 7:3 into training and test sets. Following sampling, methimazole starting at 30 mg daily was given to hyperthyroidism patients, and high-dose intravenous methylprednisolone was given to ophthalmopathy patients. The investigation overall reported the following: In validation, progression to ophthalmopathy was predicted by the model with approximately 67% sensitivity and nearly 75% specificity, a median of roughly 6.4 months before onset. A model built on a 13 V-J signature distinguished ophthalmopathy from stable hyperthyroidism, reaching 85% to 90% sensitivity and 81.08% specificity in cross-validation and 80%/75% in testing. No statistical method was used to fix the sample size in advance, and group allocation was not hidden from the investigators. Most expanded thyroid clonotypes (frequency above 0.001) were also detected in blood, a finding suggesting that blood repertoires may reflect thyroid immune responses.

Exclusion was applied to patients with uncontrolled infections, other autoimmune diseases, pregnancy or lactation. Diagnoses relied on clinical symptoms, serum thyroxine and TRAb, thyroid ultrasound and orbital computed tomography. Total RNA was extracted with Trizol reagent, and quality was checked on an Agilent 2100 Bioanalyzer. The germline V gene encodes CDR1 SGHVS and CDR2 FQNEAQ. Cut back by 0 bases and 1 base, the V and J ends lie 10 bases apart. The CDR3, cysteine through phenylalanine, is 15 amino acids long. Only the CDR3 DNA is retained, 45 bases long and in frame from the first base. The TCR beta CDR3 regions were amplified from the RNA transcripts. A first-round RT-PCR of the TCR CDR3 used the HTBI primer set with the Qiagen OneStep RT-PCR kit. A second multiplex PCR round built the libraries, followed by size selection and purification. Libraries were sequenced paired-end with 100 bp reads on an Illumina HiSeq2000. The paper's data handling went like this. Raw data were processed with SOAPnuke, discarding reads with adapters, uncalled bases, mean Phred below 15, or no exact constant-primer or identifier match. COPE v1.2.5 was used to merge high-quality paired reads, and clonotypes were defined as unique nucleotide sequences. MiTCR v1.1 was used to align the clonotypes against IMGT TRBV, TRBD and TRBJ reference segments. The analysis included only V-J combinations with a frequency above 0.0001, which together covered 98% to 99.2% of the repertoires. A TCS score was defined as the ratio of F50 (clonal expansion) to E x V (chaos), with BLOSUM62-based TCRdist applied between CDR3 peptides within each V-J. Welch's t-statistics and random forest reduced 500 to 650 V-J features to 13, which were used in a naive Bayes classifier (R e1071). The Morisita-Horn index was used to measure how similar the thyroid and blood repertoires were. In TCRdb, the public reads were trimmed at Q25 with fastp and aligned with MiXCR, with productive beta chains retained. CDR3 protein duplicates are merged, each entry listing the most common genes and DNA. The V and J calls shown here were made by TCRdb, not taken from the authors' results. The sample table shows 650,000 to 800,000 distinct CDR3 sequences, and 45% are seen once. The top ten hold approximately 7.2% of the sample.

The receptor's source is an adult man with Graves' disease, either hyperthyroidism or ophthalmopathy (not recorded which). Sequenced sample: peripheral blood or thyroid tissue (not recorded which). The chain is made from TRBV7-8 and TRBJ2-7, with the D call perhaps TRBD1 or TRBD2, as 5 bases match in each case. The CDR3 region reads CASSLAGRVSYEQYF. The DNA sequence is TGTGCCAGCAGCTTAGCGGGGCGGGTATCCTACGAGCAGTACTTC. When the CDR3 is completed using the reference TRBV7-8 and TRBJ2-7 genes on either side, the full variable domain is GAGVSQSPRYKVAKRGQDVALRCDPISGHVSLFWYQQALGQGPEFLTYFQNEAQLDKSGLPSDRFFAERPEGSVSTLKIQRTQQEDSAVYLCASSLAGRVSYEQYFGPGTRLTVT.